This T cell receptor (beta chain) comes out of a study of shared clonotypes between healthy human individuals. Generated by immunoSEQ multiplex PCR, the TCRdb table keeps only in-frame clones and is missing some. The sample lists approximately 2,200,000 clones; 93% were seen once. Naive CD8 cells comprised CD45RO-negative, CCR7-positively selected cells, excluding terminally differentiated effector memory CD45RA+ cells. There are 14 residues in the CDR3. V was clipped by 3 bases and J by 8 bases, with 14 bases between them. Per the germline V gene, CDR1 is MDHEN and CDR2 is SYDVKM. The TCR comes from a man younger than 35 in good health. Some clones in this sample may be carry-over from other donors' samples. This chain uses TRBV28 with TRBJ2-1; tentatively, D is TRBD2 (6 bases). The specimen was naive CD8+ T cells from PBMCs. The CDR3 loop reads CASSFGLLAYEQFF. CDR3 DNA: TGTGCCAGCAGTTTTGGTTTACTAGCCTATGAGCAGTTCTTC.